This TCR beta chain was retrieved from a study of post-analysis software for immune sequencing data. Overall study context: Patients had relapsing-remitting, secondary progressive or progressive-relapsing multiple sclerosis; some lacked subtype.

Details on this clonotype: Its specificity is not known.

Each TCR beta cDNA library carried unique molecular identifiers. Each batch of about 0.95 to 10 million T cells produced around 460,000 cDNA molecules. In TCRdb, the PCR reads were re-called with MiXCR into one record per CDR3 protein. The sample shows about 820,000 distinct CDR3 sequences, around 50% of them seen only once. Study-wide findings and caveats: Controls significantly exceeded multiple sclerosis patients in normalized Chao1 diversity. Comparison of patients with controls showed a handful of TRBV segments more frequent in patients, TRBV5-6, TRBV5-1 and TRBV20-1 among them. Clustering by F measure revealed strong co-clustering among samples prepared together in one batch.

The CDR3 has 15 amino acids. Germline CDR1 reads MGHDK; CDR2 reads SYGVNS. The J segment lost 1 base and the V segment lost 6 bases, leaving 6 bases of the junction unmatched. This TCR derives from a girl between 10 and 17 years old with multiple sclerosis. The chain employs TRBV25-1 and TRBJ2-1; the match to TRBD1 covers 7 bases. Sequencing was carried out using blood. The CDR3 coding sequence is TGTGCCAGCAGCGGGGAGACAGGGTCCTACAATGAGCAGTTCTTC. Protein: CASSGETGSYNEQFF.